A selection of T cell receptor beta chains follows, all from one sample in a study of T cell repertoires in cytomegalovirus infection. TCRdb fed the reads into MiXCR, producing one record per CDR3 protein. This sample has about 400,000 distinct CDR3 sequences, with around 18% found just once. The sequencing sample was made of PBMCs. The origin of the receptors is a human donor in good health (CMV status not recorded). Some clones in this sample may be carry-over from other donors' samples. CDR3s include the opening cysteine and the closing phenylalanine or tryptophan. A D gene is named only where the DNA matches it firmly. Expanded clones get a size class; other rows say once, few or many, or leave the size out.

j_call clone_size v_call d_call cdr3_nt cdr3_aa
TRBJ2-7 - TRBV28 - TGTGCCAGCCGAGATGGGGGGGCCCGGGGCGAGCAGTACTTC CASRDGGARGEQYF
TRBJ2-1 many TRBV12-3/TRBV12-4 - TGTGCCAGCAGTTTAACCCTAGCTAGTGAGCAGTTCTTC CASSLTLASEQFF
TRBJ2-7 few TRBV2 TRBD2 TGTGCCAGCAGTGGGACTAGCGGGCTCAGGAGCTCCTACGAGCAGTACTTC CASSGTSGLRSSYEQYF
TRBJ2-7 few TRBV7-2 TRBD2 TGTGCCAGCAGCCCGATGACTAGCGGAGTAGGCTACGAGCAGTACTTC CASSPMTSGVGYEQYF
TRBJ2-2 - TRBV19 TRBD2 TGTGCCAGTACCAAAGCGGGGGATAGGACCGGGGAGCTGTTTTTT CASTKAGDRTGELFF
TRBJ1-5 many TRBV7-2 TRBD1 TGTGCCAGCAGCACCGGGACAGTCAGCAATCAGCCCCAGCATTTT CASSTGTVSNQPQHF
TRBJ2-2 - TRBV24-1 - TGTGCCACCAGTGATGACAAGTACACCGGGGAGCTGTTTTTT CATSDDKYTGELFF
TRBJ2-5 few TRBV15 - TGTGCCACCAGCAGAGATGAGAGGGAACGGGGCTTC CATSRDERERGF
TRBJ2-5 few TRBV5-4 TRBD2 TGTGCCAGCAGCTCAGGACTAGCGGGGAAGCAAGAGACCCAGTACTTC CASSSGLAGKQETQYF
TRBJ2-1 few TRBV11-2 TRBD2 TGTGCCAGCAGCTTACGGACTGGGACTAGGGGCTACAATGAGCAGTTCTTC CASSLRTGTRGYNEQFF
TRBJ2-5 many TRBV7-2 - TGTGCCAGCAGCTTAGCGGTGTGGGCTGGAGGGACCCAGTACTTC CASSLAVWAGGTQYF
TRBJ2-7 - TRBV7-2 - TGTGCCAGCGCGGTTGGACTATCTGCCTACGAGCAGTACTTC CASAVGLSAYEQYF
TRBJ2-1 many TRBV7-2 TRBD2 TGTGCCAGCAGCGCACGGACTAGCGGGGGGGCCGTTGAGCAGTTCTTC CASSARTSGGAVEQFF
TRBJ1-3 once TRBV6-6 - TGTGCCAGCAGTTACCCCGGAAACACCATATATTTT CASSYPGNTIYF
TRBJ2-2 few TRBV5-4 - TGTGCCAGCAGAGTAGGGGGGAACACCGGGGAGCTGTTTTTT CASRVGGNTGELFF
TRBJ2-7 many TRBV28 - TGTGCCAGCAGCCTTACACTGCAGGGGAGGTTCTCCTACGAGCAGTACTTC CASSLTLQGRFSYEQYF
TRBJ2-1 few TRBV19 TRBD2 TGTGCCAGTAGCTTAGCGGGAAGGACCAATGAGCAGTTCTTC CASSLAGRTNEQFF
TRBJ2-7 - TRBV7-9 - TGTGCCAGCAGCTTAGGGACTACCTTTGGCGAGCAGTACTTC CASSLGTTFGEQYF
TRBJ1-2 many TRBV7-2 TRBD1 TGTGCCAGCAGCCAGGACAGGGGCGGGGGTGGCTACACCTTC CASSQDRGGGGYTF
TRBJ2-7 many TRBV7-9 TRBD1 TGTGCCAGCAGCCCAACGGCGGGACAGGGGGTCTACGAGCAGTACTTC CASSPTAGQGVYEQYF
TRBJ2-3 many TRBV20-1 TRBD2 TGCAGTGCTACGCCGGGACTAGCGGTGGATATCACAGATACGCAGTATTTT CSATPGLAVDITDTQYF
TRBJ2-5 few TRBV20-1 - TGCAGTGCTGGACTCCCGGGGTTCCAAGAGACCCAGTACTTC CSAGLPGFQETQYF
TRBJ1-2 - TRBV19 - TGTGCCAGTACCCGAGGGCTGTTCTATGGCTACACCTTC CASTRGLFYGYTF
TRBJ1-3 - TRBV5-4 - TGTGCCAGCAGCTTGGGAGGGTACTCCAACTCTGGAAACACCATATATTTT CASSLGGYSNSGNTIYF
TRBJ2-1 few TRBV11-2 - TGTGCCAGCAGCCCACAGGGTTTAGCGGAAGGGGGATACAATGAGCAGTTCTTC CASSPQGLAEGGYNEQFF
TRBJ2-1 many TRBV12-3/TRBV12-4 - TGTGCCAGCACGTGGGGGTACAATGAGCAGTTCTTC CASTWGYNEQFF
TRBJ1-2 - TRBV5-6 TRBD1 TGTGCCAGCAGCTATTGGCTTTCTCAGGGGGCGCCTCATGGCTACACCTTC CASSYWLSQGAPHGYTF
TRBJ2-7 - TRBV7-9 - TGTGCCAGCAGCCCCACCGCCAACTACGAGCAGTACTTC CASSPTANYEQYF
TRBJ2-2 - TRBV6-2/TRBV6-3 - TGTGCCAGCAGTTTGTTCGGGATAAACACCGGGGAGCTGTTTTTT CASSLFGINTGELFF
TRBJ1-1 many TRBV7-8 - TGTGCCAGCAGCGGGAGAAGTGGGGGTGAAGCTTTCTTT CASSGRSGGEAFF
TRBJ1-1 - TRBV5-4 - TGTGCCAGCAGCTTGGGGGGTCGGGGGGGCACTGAAGCTTTCTTT CASSLGGRGGTEAFF
TRBJ2-5 - TRBV6-1 - TGTGCCAGCAATGCGCGGGTTATCCCACAAGAGACCCAGTACTTC CASNARVIPQETQYF
TRBJ1-4 many TRBV7-2 - TGTGCCAGCAGCTTCGGGGGCGGAACTAATGAAAAACTGTTTTTT CASSFGGGTNEKLFF
TRBJ1-1 many TRBV12-3/TRBV12-4 - TGTGCCAGCAGTTTTGGAGTTTCAAACACTGAAGCTTTCTTT CASSFGVSNTEAFF
TRBJ1-4 few TRBV12-3/TRBV12-4 - TGTGCCAGCAGTTTAATGCAGGGGAAAAATGAAAAACTGTTTTTT CASSLMQGKNEKLFF
TRBJ1-5 many TRBV7-2 - TGTGCCAGCAGCCGGTCAGCAGACAATCAGCCCCAGCATTTT CASSRSADNQPQHF
TRBJ1-4 - TRBV28 - TGTGCCAGCAGTATCCCCGACAGTTCGGTAAAGGAAAAACTGTTTTTT CASSIPDSSVKEKLFF
TRBJ2-5 - TRBV28 - TGTGCCAGCAGCACCGCCTGGGGGAACCCACTATGGACCCAGTACTTC CASSTAWGNPLWTQYF
TRBJ2-3 - TRBV20-1 - TGCAGTGCCCCAAGAACAGATACGCAGTATTTT CSAPRTDTQYF
TRBJ2-2 few TRBV11-3 TRBD1 TGTGCCAGCAGCTTATACAGGGGAAGCACCGGGGAGCTGTTTTTT CASSLYRGSTGELFF
TRBJ2-2 - TRBV18 - TGTGCCAGCTCACCGAGGTCAGGGGCCAGCACCGGGGAGCTGTTTTTT CASSPRSGASTGELFF
TRBJ1-1 many TRBV7-8 TRBD1 TGTGCCAGCTGGGACAGGGAACGGGGCCAGGACACTGAAGCTTTCTTT CASWDRERGQDTEAFF
TRBJ1-6 many TRBV7-8 TRBD1 TGTGCCAGCAGCCATCGGACAGGGTTGAATTCACCCCTCCACTTT CASSHRTGLNSPLHF
TRBJ1-5 many TRBV12-3/TRBV12-4 - TGTGCCAGCAGTCAAGGACGGAGCTATAGCAATCAGCCCCAGCATTTT CASSQGRSYSNQPQHF
TRBJ1-2 - TRBV10-3 - TGTGCCATCAGTTCAACGGAGGCCGATGGCTACACCTTC CAISSTEADGYTF
TRBJ1-1 many TRBV7-2 - TGTGCCAGCAGCTTAAAGCGGGGGGTAACTGAAGCTTTCTTT CASSLKRGVTEAFF
TRBJ2-7 - TRBV28 - TGTGCCAGCAGTCTCCTTCTAGGGGGGCGAGAGCAGTACTTC CASSLLLGGREQYF
TRBJ2-1 - TRBV29-1 TRBD2 TGCAGCGTTGATAGGACTAGCGGAATTTACAATGAGCAGTTCTTC CSVDRTSGIYNEQFF
TRBJ2-1 few TRBV19 TRBD2 TGTGCCAGCGGCTTTTTAGCGGGAGCTCGGGAGCAGTTCTTC CASGFLAGAREQFF
TRBJ2-1 - TRBV6-6 TRBD2 TGTGCCACCCGGACTAGCTGGGCTGAGCAGTTCTTC CATRTSWAEQFF
TRBJ2-3 - TRBV9 - TGTGCCAGCAGCGTACTTGGAATATATGATACGCAGTATTTT CASSVLGIYDTQYF
TRBJ2-7 many TRBV7-9 TRBD2 TGTGCCAGCAGCTTGCTACTAGCGGGGGACGAGCAGTACTTC CASSLLLAGDEQYF
TRBJ1-6 many TRBV7-2 TRBD1 TGTGCCAGCAGCCGAGACAGGGTCGGACCCCTCCACTTT CASSRDRVGPLHF
TRBJ1-1 - TRBV5-1 - TGCGCCAGCAGCTTGGCCGATATAGGGAGGTGGGACACTGAAGCTTTCTTT CASSLADIGRWDTEAFF
TRBJ2-1 many TRBV7-9 TRBD2 TGTGCCAGCAGCTCGAGCGGGGGGTTAAACAATGAGCAGTTCTTC CASSSSGGLNNEQFF
TRBJ1-1 many TRBV7-2 - TGTGCCAGCAGCTTAATGGCAGAGAACACTGAAGCTTTCTTT CASSLMAENTEAFF
TRBJ2-2 - TRBV7-9 - TGTGCCAGCCAGGGGGGGACTTACACCGGGGAGCTGTTTTTT CASQGGTYTGELFF
TRBJ2-1 few TRBV7-7 TRBD2 TGTGCCAGCAGCCCACGACTAGCGGGGCGGGATGAGCAGTTCTTC CASSPRLAGRDEQFF
TRBJ2-7 many TRBV7-9 TRBD2 TGTGCCAGCAGCTCTACCTTTGGGCCGGGACTAGCGGTACATTACTTC CASSSTFGPGLAVHYF